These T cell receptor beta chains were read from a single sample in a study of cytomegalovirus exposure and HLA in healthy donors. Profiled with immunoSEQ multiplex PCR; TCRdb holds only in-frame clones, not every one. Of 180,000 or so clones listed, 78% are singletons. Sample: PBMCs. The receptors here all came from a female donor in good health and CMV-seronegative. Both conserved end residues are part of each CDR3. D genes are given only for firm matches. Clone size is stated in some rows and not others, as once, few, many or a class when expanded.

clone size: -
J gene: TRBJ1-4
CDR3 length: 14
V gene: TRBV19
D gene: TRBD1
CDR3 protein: CASSLDRGHEKLFF
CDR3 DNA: TGTGCCAGTAGTCTTGACAGGGGGCACGAAAAACTGTTTTTT

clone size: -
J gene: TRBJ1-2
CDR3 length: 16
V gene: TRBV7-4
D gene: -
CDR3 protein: CASSLEPSRAFYGYTF
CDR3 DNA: TGTGCCAGCAGCTTGGAGCCGTCGAGGGCCTTTTATGGCTACACCTTC

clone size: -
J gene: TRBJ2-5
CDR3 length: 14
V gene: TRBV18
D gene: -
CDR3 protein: CASSPRGQGETQYF
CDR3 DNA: TGTGCCAGCTCACCACGGGGCCAGGGGGAGACCCAGTACTTC

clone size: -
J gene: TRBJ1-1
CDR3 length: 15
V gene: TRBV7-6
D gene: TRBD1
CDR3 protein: CASSALRTGVTEAFF
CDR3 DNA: TGTGCCAGCAGCGCTTTGCGGACAGGGGTCACTGAAGCTTTCTTT

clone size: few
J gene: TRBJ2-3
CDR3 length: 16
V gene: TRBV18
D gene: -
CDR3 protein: CASSPRSGAYTDTQYF
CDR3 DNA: TGTGCCAGCTCACCACGATCAGGGGCATACACAGATACGCAGTATTTT

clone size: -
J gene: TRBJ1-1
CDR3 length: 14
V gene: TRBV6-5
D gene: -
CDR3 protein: CASSLNSGNTEAFF
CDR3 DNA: TGTGCCAGCAGCCTAAACAGCGGAAACACTGAAGCTTTCTTT

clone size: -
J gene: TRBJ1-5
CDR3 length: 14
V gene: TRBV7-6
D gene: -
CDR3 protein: CASSLEWGGEPQHF
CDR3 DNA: TGTGCCAGCAGCTTAGAGTGGGGGGGGGAGCCCCAGCATTTT

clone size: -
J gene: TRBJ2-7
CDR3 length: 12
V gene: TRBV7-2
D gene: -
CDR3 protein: CASAKERYEQYF
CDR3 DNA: TGTGCCAGCGCGAAGGAGCGCTACGAGCAGTACTTC

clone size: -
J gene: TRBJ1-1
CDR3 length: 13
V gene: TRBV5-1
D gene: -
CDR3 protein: CASSFAGLAEAFF
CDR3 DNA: TGCGCCAGCAGCTTCGCGGGCTTGGCTGAAGCTTTCTTT

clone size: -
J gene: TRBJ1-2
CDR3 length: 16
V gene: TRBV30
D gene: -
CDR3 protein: CAWSVRRNSINYGYTF
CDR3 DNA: TGTGCCTGGAGTGTACGCAGGAATTCTATCAACTATGGCTACACCTTC

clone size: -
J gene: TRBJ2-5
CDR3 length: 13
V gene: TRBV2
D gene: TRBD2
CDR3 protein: CASSAGVLKTQYF
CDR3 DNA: TGTGCCAGCAGCGCGGGGGTTTTGAAGACCCAGTACTTC

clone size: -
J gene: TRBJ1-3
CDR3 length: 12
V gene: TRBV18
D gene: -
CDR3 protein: CASSPSGNTIYF
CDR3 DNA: TGTGCCAGCTCACCATCGGGAAACACCATATATTTT

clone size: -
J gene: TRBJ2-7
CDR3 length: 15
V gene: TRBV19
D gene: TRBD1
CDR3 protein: CASSVRGTGGFEQYF
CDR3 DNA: TGTGCCAGTAGTGTCCGCGGGACAGGGGGATTCGAGCAGTACTTC

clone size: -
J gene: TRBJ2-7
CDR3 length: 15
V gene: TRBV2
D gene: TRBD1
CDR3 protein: CASSELSGGSYEQYF
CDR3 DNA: TGTGCCAGCAGTGAATTGTCAGGGGGTTCCTACGAGCAGTACTTC

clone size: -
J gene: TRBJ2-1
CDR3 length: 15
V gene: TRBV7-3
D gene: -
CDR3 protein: CASSLGSRSYNEQFF
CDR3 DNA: TGTGCCAGCAGCTTGGGGAGTCGGTCCTACAATGAGCAGTTCTTC

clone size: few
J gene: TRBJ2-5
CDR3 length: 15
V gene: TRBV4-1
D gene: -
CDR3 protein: CASSQLPGNQETQYF
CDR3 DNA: TGCGCCAGCAGCCAACTTCCGGGAAACCAAGAGACCCAGTACTTC

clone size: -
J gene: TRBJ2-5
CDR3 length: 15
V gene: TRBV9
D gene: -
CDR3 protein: CASSVGGGGGETQYF
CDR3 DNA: TGTGCCAGCAGCGTAGGTGGTGGGGGAGGAGAGACCCAGTACTTC

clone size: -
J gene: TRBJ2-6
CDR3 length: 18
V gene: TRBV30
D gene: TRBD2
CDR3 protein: CAWSTGLAGGSGANVLTF
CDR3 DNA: TGTGCCTGGAGTACTGGACTAGCGGGAGGCTCTGGGGCCAACGTCCTGACTTTC

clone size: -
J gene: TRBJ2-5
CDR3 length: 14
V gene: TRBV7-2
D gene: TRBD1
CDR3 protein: CASSFWTGGETQYF
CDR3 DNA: TGTGCCAGCAGCTTTTGGACAGGGGGAGAGACCCAGTACTTC

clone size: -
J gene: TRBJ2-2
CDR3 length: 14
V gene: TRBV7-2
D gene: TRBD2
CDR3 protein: CASRTSANTGELFF
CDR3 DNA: TGTGCCAGCAGGACTAGCGCAAACACCGGGGAGCTGTTTTTT

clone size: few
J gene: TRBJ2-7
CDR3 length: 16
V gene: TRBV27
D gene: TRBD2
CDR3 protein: CASSLGTSGRIYEQYF
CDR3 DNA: TGTGCCAGCAGCCTGGGGACTAGCGGGAGAATTTACGAGCAGTACTTC

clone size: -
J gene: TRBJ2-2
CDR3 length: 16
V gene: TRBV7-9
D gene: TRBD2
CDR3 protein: CASSSRASGNTGELFF
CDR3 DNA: TGTGCCAGCAGCTCGCGGGCTAGCGGGAACACCGGGGAGCTGTTTTTT

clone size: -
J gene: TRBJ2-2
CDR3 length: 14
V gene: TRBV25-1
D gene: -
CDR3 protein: CASSRTSNTGELFF
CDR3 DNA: TGTGCCAGCAGTCGGACATCGAACACCGGGGAGCTGTTTTTT

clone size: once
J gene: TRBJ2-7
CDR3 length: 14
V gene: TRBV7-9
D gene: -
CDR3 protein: CSSSPDSLSYEQYF
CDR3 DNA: TGTTCCAGCAGCCCGGACAGTTTGTCCTACGAGCAGTACTTC

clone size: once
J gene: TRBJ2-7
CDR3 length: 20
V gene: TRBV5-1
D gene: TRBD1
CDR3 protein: CASSFRPGQGLQAGSYEQYF
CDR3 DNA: TGCGCCAGCAGCTTCCGACCGGGACAGGGGCTACAAGCGGGCTCCTACGAGCAGTACTTC

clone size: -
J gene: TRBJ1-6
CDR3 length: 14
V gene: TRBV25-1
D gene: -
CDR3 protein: CASSVGLRVSPLHF
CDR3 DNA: TGTGCCAGCAGTGTCGGTCTTCGCGTCTCACCCCTCCACTTT

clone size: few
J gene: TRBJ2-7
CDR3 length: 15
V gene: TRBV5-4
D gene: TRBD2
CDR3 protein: CASSGSLADSYEQYF
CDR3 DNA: TGTGCCAGCAGCGGGTCGCTAGCGGACTCCTACGAGCAGTACTTC

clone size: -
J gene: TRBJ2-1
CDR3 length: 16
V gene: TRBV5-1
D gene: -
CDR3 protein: CASSLARRGAWDEQFF
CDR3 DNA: TGCGCCAGCAGCTTGGCCAGGAGGGGAGCCTGGGATGAGCAGTTCTTC

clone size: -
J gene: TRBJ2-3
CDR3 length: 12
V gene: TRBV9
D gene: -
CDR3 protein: CASSRTDKAPYF
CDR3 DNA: TGTGCCAGCAGCCGAACAGACAAGGCCCCGTATTTT

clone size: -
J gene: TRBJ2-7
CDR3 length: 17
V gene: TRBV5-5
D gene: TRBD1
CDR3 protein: CASSLMPGGTLSYEQYF
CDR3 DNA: TGTGCCAGCAGCTTGATGCCAGGGGGCACCCTATCCTACGAGCAGTACTTC

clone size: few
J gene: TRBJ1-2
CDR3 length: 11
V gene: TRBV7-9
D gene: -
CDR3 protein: CSLGVVYGYTF
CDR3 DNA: TGTTCCCTCGGAGTGGTCTATGGCTACACCTTC

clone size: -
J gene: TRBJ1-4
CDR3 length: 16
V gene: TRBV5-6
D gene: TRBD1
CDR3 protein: CASAQGKGAYREKLFF
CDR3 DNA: TGTGCCAGCGCCCAGGGGAAGGGGGCATACCGAGAAAAACTGTTTTTT

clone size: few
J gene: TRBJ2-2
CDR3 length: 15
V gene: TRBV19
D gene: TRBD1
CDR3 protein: CASSMRGQDTGELFF
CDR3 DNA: TGTGCCAGTAGTATGAGGGGACAGGACACCGGGGAGCTGTTTTTT

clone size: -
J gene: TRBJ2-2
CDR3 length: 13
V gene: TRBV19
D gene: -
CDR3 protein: CASSITVTGELFF
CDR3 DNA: TGTGCCAGTAGTATTACGGTCACCGGGGAGCTGTTTTTT

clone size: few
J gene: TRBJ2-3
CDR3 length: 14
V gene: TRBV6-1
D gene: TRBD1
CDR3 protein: CASRRDSGTDTQYF
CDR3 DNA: TGTGCCAGCAGGAGGGACAGCGGCACAGATACGCAGTATTTT

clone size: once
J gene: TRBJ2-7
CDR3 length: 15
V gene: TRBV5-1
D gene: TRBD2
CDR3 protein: CASSLLGLAGYEQYF
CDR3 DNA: TGCGCCAGCAGCTTGTTGGGTCTAGCGGGATATGAGCAGTACTTC

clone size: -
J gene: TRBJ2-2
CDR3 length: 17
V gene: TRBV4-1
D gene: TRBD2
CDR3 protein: CASSQEPFSGRTGELFF
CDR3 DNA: TGCGCCAGCAGTCAAGAACCTTTTAGCGGGAGGACCGGGGAGCTGTTTTTT

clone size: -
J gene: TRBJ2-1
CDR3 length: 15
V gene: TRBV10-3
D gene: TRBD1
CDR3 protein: CAISEGQGVPNEQFF
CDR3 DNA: TGTGCCATCAGTGAGGGACAGGGGGTTCCAAATGAGCAGTTCTTC

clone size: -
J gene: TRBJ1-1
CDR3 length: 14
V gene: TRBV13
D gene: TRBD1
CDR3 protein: CASSSRQGSTEAFF
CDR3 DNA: TGTGCCAGCAGCTCCCGACAGGGGAGTACTGAAGCTTTCTTT

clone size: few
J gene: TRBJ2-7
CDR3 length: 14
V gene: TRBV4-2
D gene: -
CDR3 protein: CASSQDEVSYEQYF
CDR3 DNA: TGTGCCAGCAGCCAAGATGAGGTATCCTACGAGCAGTACTTC

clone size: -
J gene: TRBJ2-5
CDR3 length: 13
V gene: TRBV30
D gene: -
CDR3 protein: CALEFDSQETQYF
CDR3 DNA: TGTGCCCTGGAGTTCGACAGCCAAGAGACCCAGTACTTC

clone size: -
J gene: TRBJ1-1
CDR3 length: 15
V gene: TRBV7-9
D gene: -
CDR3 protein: CASSTGPSKNTEAFF
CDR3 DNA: TGTGCCAGCAGCACAGGTCCATCGAAGAACACTGAAGCTTTCTTT

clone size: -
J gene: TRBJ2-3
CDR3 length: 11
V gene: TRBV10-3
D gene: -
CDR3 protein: CAIMRVDTQYF
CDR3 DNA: TGTGCCATCATGCGGGTAGATACGCAGTATTTT